The T cell receptor (beta chain) under discussion was sequenced for a study of blood T cell repertoires in COVID-19. Across the study: The United States, Italy and Spain provided the acute and convalescent COVID-19 samples.

The protocol was immunoSEQ multiplex PCR, while the TCRdb copy is restricted to in-frame clones and leaves out a portion. The table has about 260,000 clones, 80% to 90% seen once. Trimming shortened V by 0 bases and J by 0 bases, and 12 bases separated the two germline ends. This CDR3 is 17 amino acids long. Germline CDR1 reads SGHVS; CDR2 reads FNYEAQ. V gene TRBV7-6 combines with J gene TRBJ1-3; D might be TRBD1 (5 bases). The specimen sequenced was peripheral blood. The clonotype comes from a woman between 40 and 55 years old who had recovered from COVID-19. The CDR3 bases are TGTGCCAGCAGCTTAGCTGAGGACACCTACTCTGGAAACACCATATATTTT. This gives the protein CASSLAEDTYSGNTIYF.